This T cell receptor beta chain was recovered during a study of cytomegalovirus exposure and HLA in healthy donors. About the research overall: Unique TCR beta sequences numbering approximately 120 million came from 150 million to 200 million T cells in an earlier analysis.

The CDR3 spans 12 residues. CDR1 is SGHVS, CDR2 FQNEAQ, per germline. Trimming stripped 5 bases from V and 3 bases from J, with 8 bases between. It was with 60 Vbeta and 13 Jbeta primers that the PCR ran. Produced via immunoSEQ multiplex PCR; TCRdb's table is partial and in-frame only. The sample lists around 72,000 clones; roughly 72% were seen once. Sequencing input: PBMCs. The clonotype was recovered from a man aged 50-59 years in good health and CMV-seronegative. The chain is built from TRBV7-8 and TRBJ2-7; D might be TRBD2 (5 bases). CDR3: CASSRGFYEQYF. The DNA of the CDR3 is TGTGCCAGCAGCCGAGGGTTCTACGAGCAGTACTTC. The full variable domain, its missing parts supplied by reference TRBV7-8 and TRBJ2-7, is GAGVSQSPRYKVAKRGQDVALRCDPISGHVSLFWYQQALGQGPEFLTYFQNEAQLDKSGLPSDRFFAERPEGSVSTLKIQRTQQEDSAVYLCASSRGFYEQYFGPGTRLTVT.